These 22 T cell receptor beta chains came from one sample sequenced in a study of cytomegalovirus exposure and HLA in healthy donors. The PCR contained 60 Vbeta and 13 Jbeta primers. Here immunoSEQ multiplex PCR was the method, and the copy in TCRdb shows in-frame clones only, minus some. Of 150,000 or so clones listed, roughly four fifths are singletons. Sequencing input: PBMCs. These receptors all stem from a man aged 25-45 years in good health and CMV-seropositive.

J is TRBJ2-3 and V is TRBV13; TRBD2 agrees at 12 bases. J was trimmed by 5 bases and V by 2 bases; bases with no gene match: 11. Germline CDR1 reads PRHDT; CDR2 reads FYEKMQ (reference sequence). The CDR3 is 18 residues long. Here the CDR3 reads CASSLTSRLAGVGDTQYF. CDR3 DNA: TGTGCCAGCAGCTTAACAAGCCGACTAGCGGGAGTGGGAGATACGCAGTATTTT.

This clone has only a few counts. The CDR3 protein is CASGMGVTGGVCEQYF. The DNA for the CDR3 is TGTGCCAGCGGGATGGGGGTCACGGGGGGGGTCTGCGAGCAGTACTTC. The chain links TRBV21-1 to TRBJ2-7; the DNA was not compared with TRBD2, the D call given in the table. TRBV21-1 is designated a pseudogene. The CDR3 totals 16 residues.

This sequence joins TRBV25-1 and TRBJ2-7, with 10 bases aligning to TRBD1. The CDR3 consists of 15 residues. Germline loops: CDR1 MGHDK, CDR2 SYGVNS. V shed 4 bases and J 3 bases; nucleotides not matched to a gene: 6. The DNA of the CDR3 is TGTGCCAGCAGTGCCTCGGGGGACAGGGGCTACGAGCAGTACTTC. This sequence encodes CASSASGDRGYEQYF.

The CDR3 region is CASNFLVRDSTDTQYF. In nucleotides, the CDR3 is TGTGCCAGCAACTTCCTCGTGCGGGACAGCACAGATACGCAGTATTTT. The chain is built from TRBV7-9 and TRBJ2-3, with D maybe TRBD2 (6 bases). The CDR3 totals 16 residues. V gave up 7 bases and J gave up 0 bases, with 17 bases separating them. The germline V gene encodes CDR1 SEHNR and CDR2 FQNEAQ (reference sequence).

This rearrangement joins TRBV7-2 to TRBJ1-2, with 8 bases identical to TRBD1. CDR1 SGHTA and CDR2 FQGNSA come from the germline V gene. CDR3 length equals 14 residues. The V gene end was trimmed by 6 bases and the J gene end by 5 bases; junction bases not matched to a gene: 8. The CDR3 region is CASRLGQGGYGYTF. CDR3 in DNA: TGTGCCAGCAGACTCGGACAGGGAGGGTATGGCTACACCTTC.

This sequence joins TRBV30 and TRBJ1-1; no firm D call. Trimming removed 0 bases at V and 0 bases at J, with 8 bases between. Germline V CDR1 and CDR2: GTSNPN, SVGIG (reference sequence). The CDR3 has 14 residues. The CDR3 bases are TGTGCCTGGAGTGTGGGGAGCCTGAACACTGAAGCTTTCTTT. Its translation: CAWSVGSLNTEAFF.

The chain is built from TRBV5-5 and TRBJ2-7; TRBD2 aligns across 8 bases. After removal of 4 bases from V and 3 bases from J, the junction contained 9 bases not matched to a gene. The CDR3 spans 15 residues. In germline, CDR1 is SGHKS, CDR2 YYEKEE (reference sequence). CDR3 bases: TGTGCCAGCAGCGCTAGCGGGCGGACCTACTACGAGCAGTACTTC. This translates into CASSASGRTYYEQYF.

CDR3 in DNA: TGTGCCAGTAGTATCGTCCCCTCTGGGGCCAACGTCCTGACTTTC. Protein: CASSIVPSGANVLTF. The chain uses TRBV19 and TRBJ2-6; D call uncertain. V lost 3 bases to trimming and J lost 0 bases, with 6 bases between them. The CDR3 sequence is 15 residues long. The V gene's germline CDR1 is LNHDA and CDR2 SQIVND (reference sequence).

V usage is TRBV7-9 and J usage is TRBJ2-1; 10 bases map to TRBD1. The CDR3 extends over 17 amino acids. Germline loops: CDR1 SEHNR, CDR2 FQNEAQ (reference sequence). V lost 1 base and J lost 7; bases outside the gene matches: 10. CDR3 region: CASSLGFPGQGKNEQFF. The CDR3 DNA reads TGTGCCAGCAGCTTAGGATTCCCGGGACAGGGGAAAAATGAGCAGTTCTTC.

CDR3 DNA: TGTGCCAGCAGTTTAGGGGTCCAGGGAAATCAGCCCCAGCATTTT. Its protein is CASSLGVQGNQPQHF. This chain links TRBV28 with TRBJ1-5; tentative D call: TRBD1 (5 bases). The CDR3 is 15 residues long. From germline, CDR1 is MDHEN and CDR2 SYDVKM. V was pared by 2 bases and J by 4 bases, with 12 bases between.

This rearrangement joins TRBV18 to TRBJ1-2; 7 bases map to TRBD1. Germline-derived CDR1 and CDR2 are KGHSH and LQKENI. Trimming cost V 3 bases and J 6 bases; bases outside gene matches: 7. The CDR3 length is 14 residues. CDR3 sequence: CASSPLGQPDGYTF. The CDR3 bases are TGTGCCAGCTCACCCCTGGGACAGCCAGATGGCTACACCTTC.

The gene calls are TRBV27 and TRBJ2-1, with D maybe TRBD2 (5 bases). This CDR3 spans 15 amino acids. Germline CDR1 and CDR2: MNHEY and SMNVEV (reference sequence). The ends were cut back, 2 bases at V and 0 bases at J, with 8 bases in the middle. The CDR3 DNA reads TGTGCCAGCAGTTTAGGTACTAGCTCCTACAATGAGCAGTTCTTC. Its protein product is CASSLGTSSYNEQFF.

This chain joins TRBV4-3 and TRBJ1-1; 7 bases are a match to TRBD1. CDR1 and CDR2 from the germline V gene are LGHNA and YSLEER. The trim removed 2 bases at V and 1 base at J, leaving 4 bases unmatched. The CDR3 is 15 amino acids. The CDR3 DNA follows: TGCGCCAGCAGCCAACACACAGGGGCGAACACTGAAGCTTTCTTT. Translating it yields CASSQHTGANTEAFF.

In its sample, this clone was seen a few times. This chain links TRBV13 with TRBJ1-2; the match to TRBD1 covers 10 bases. V was clipped by 4 bases and J by 2 bases; unmatched bases: 4. The germline gives CDR1 PRHDT, CDR2 FYEKMQ (reference sequence). The CDR3 covers 15 residues. CDR3 nucleotide sequence: TGTGCCAGCAGCTCGACAGGGGGCGCGAACTATGGCTACACCTTC. Translated, it gives CASSSTGGANYGYTF.

The chain recombines TRBV6-5 with TRBJ2-3; the D gene is possibly TRBD1 (5 bases). The CDR3 length is 15 residues. Trimming left V 0 bases short and J 4 bases short, with 11 bases between. CDR1 is MNHEY and CDR2 is SVGAGI in the germline V gene. The CDR3 is CASSYSMQGPDTQYF. The CDR3 DNA sequence: TGTGCCAGCAGTTACTCGATGCAGGGCCCAGATACGCAGTATTTT.

This chain uses TRBV6-6 with TRBJ2-5; TRBD1 agrees at 7 bases. This CDR3 has 13 amino acids. CDR1 and CDR2 (germline): MNHNY, SVGAGI (reference sequence). V dropped 6 bases and J dropped 3; count of bases not matched to a gene: 4. In nucleotides, the CDR3 is TGTGCCAGCAGCCGGCAGGGGGAAGAGACCCAGTACTTC. Protein: CASSRQGEETQYF.

The V gene is TRBV5-4, the J gene TRBJ2-5, with D unresolved. V dropped 1 base and J dropped 2 bases, with 3 bases sitting between them. Looked up from germline, CDR1 is SGHNT and CDR2 is YYREEE (reference sequence). CDR3 length equals 12 residues. The CDR3 coding sequence is TGTGCCAGCAGCTTGTCTCAAGAGACCCAGTACTTC. It specifies CASSLSQETQYF.

This chain joins TRBV18 and TRBJ2-5; D is ambiguous. V lost 3 bases, J lost 2 bases, and 10 bases lay in between. This CDR3 spans 14 amino acids. Germline CDR1 and CDR2: KGHSH and LQKENI. In DNA form, the CDR3 reads TGTGCCAGCTCACCTGCCGGGTCGCAAGAGACCCAGTACTTC. As protein: CASSPAGSQETQYF.

The V call is TRBV5-4, the J call TRBJ2-3, with 12 positions matching TRBD2. CDR3 length: 15 residues. CDR1 is SGHNT and CDR2 is YYREEE in the germline V gene (reference sequence). V shed 0 bases and J 6 bases; nucleotides not matched to a gene: 2. The CDR3 region is CASSLGLAGVDTQYF. In DNA, the CDR3 is TGTGCCAGCAGCTTGGGACTAGCGGGGGTGGATACGCAGTATTTT.

The V gene is TRBV7-9, the J gene TRBJ2-5, with D possibly TRBD2 on 5 matching bases. Trimming pared 5 bases from V and 5 bases from J, leaving 12 bases between. The CDR3 has 13 amino acids. Germline CDR1 reads SEHNR; CDR2 reads FQNEAQ (reference sequence). CDR3 amino acids: CASSTGVGETQYF. CDR3 nucleotide sequence: TGTGCCAGCAGCACCGGGGTGGGGGAGACCCAGTACTTC.

The sample holds a few counts of this clone. J is TRBJ2-3 and V is TRBV6-4, with 10 nucleotides matching TRBD1. The length of the CDR3 is 14 residues. The V and J ends lost 2 bases and 4 bases, in that order; junction bases with no gene match: 0. CDR1 MRHNA and CDR2 SNTAGT come from the germline V gene. CDR3 region: CASSDGTGADTQYF. As DNA, the CDR3 is TGTGCCAGCAGTGACGGGACAGGGGCAGATACGCAGTATTTT.

V gene TRBV27 combines with J gene TRBJ1-2, with D perhaps TRBD1 (6 bases). This CDR3 is 15 amino acids long. V lost 5 bases to trimming and J lost 8 bases, with 21 bases between them. Germline loops: CDR1 MNHEY, CDR2 SMNVEV (reference sequence). The CDR3: CASSPLLTGWGGYTF. The CDR3 bases are TGTGCCAGCAGTCCCCTCCTTACAGGGTGGGGCGGCTACACCTTC.